This T cell receptor (beta chain) was retrieved from a study of cytomegalovirus exposure and HLA in healthy donors. As regards this clone: One end of the junction fails to match germline, which may point to a read error.

Germline V gives CDR1 SSHAT, CDR2 FNYEAQ (reference sequence). CDR3 length: 15 amino acids. Vbeta (60) and Jbeta (13) primers were used in the PCR. Some clones are missing from TCRdb's copy, which holds only in-frame ones; the method was immunoSEQ multiplex PCR. The table records about 110,000 clones, about 75% of them present only once. The chain couples TRBV7-7 to TRBJ2-1; 7 bases are a match to TRBD2. The sequenced material came from PBMCs. This clonotype originated in a male donor in good health and CMV-seropositive. CDR3: CASSPDLAVYNEQFF. Here the CDR3 DNA reads TGTGCTAGCAGCCCGGACCTAGCGGTGTACAATGAGCAGTTCTTC.